These 8 T cell receptor beta chains share one sample of origin, sequenced in a study of CD8+ T cells in alopecia areata (dated by TCRdb to about 2018). To prepare the library, the immunoSEQ multiplex PCR assay was applied. For TCR sequencing, RNA was extracted from every sample and reverse transcribed into cDNA to serve as template. Entries here come from immuneACCESS through TCRdb and include only in-frame sequences with V and J called. Some clones fail to appear in such tables; in the studies checked, an unresolved V gene covers under half of the shortfall, and the cause of the remainder is unknown. For this sample there are 65,000 to 70,000 clones; roughly 61% appear just once. The ten most abundant clones make up approximately 19% of the sample. Explained via the paper, the time point label denotes: baseline before oral tofacitinib. The sequenced sample was CD8+ T cells sorted from blood, obtained at week 0. All receptors derive from a human donor with alopecia areata.

There are a few counts of this clone. V usage is TRBV15 and J usage is TRBJ2-4; D ambiguous. CDR3 length: 12 residues. Germline V CDR1 and CDR2: LNHNV, YYDKDF (reference sequence). V lost 2 bases and J 4 bases, leaving 3 bases between the germline ends. CDR3 protein: CATSRQKNIQYF. CDR3 in DNA: TGTGCCACCAGCAGACAGAAAAACATTCAGTACTTC.

The DNA of the CDR3 is TGTGCCAGCAGCCACCGGACGAGGGAGCAGTACTTC. This encodes CASSHRTREQYF. The chain couples TRBV13 to TRBJ2-7; unclear D gene. Germline V CDR1 and CDR2: PRHDT, FYEKMQ (reference sequence). The CDR3 has 12 amino acids. V lost 5 bases to trimming and J lost 7 bases, with 12 bases between them.

This clone was seen only a few times. The rearrangement links TRBV7-9 to TRBJ1-3; D not certain. Looked up from germline, CDR1 is SEHNR and CDR2 is FQNEAQ (reference sequence). The CDR3 covers 15 residues. The ends were cut back, 3 bases at V and 2 bases at J, with 11 bases in the middle. The CDR3 spells CASSFPPDTGNTIYF. Here the CDR3 DNA reads TGTGCCAGCAGCTTCCCCCCAGACACTGGAAACACCATATATTTT.

The chain is built from TRBV7-9 and TRBJ1-1, with unresolved D. Germline-derived CDR1 and CDR2 are SEHNR and FQNEAQ (reference sequence). V was pared by 4 bases and J by 8 bases, with 8 bases between. The CDR3 length is 11 residues. The CDR3 region has the DNA TGTGCCAGCAGCTCGATTCTGGAAGCTTTCTTT. It encodes CASSSILEAFF.

This clone was picked up a small number of times. The chain couples TRBV2 to TRBJ2-1; D assignment may be TRBD1 or TRBD2 (7 bases each). The CDR3 is 15 amino acids. Germline V gives CDR1 SNHLY, CDR2 FYNNEI. Trimming removed 4 bases from V and 4 bases from J, with 14 bases in between. The CDR3 sequence is CASSVGGGPYNEQFF. CDR3 coding DNA: TGTGCCAGCAGTGTGGGAGGGGGCCCGTACAATGAGCAGTTCTTC. The entire variable domain, with the rest obtained from reference TRBV2 and TRBJ2-1, is as follows: EPEVTQTPSHQVTQMGQEVILRCVPISNHLYFYWYRQILGQKVEFLVSFYNNEISEKSEIFDDQFSVERPDGSNFTLKIRSTKLEDSAMYFCASSVGGGPYNEQFFGPGTRLTVL.

V is TRBV4-1 and J is TRBJ1-1; 7 bases align to TRBD1. Trimming took 3 bases from V and 4 from J; bases not matched to a gene: 5. Per the germline V gene, CDR1 is MGHRA and CDR2 is YSYEKL. CDR3 length: 14 amino acids. The CDR3 loop is CASSHQGVFTEAFF. CDR3 DNA sequence: TGCGCCAGCAGCCATCAGGGGGTATTCACTGAAGCTTTCTTT.

This clone showed up many times. The chain is built from TRBV4-3 and TRBJ2-6, with no clear D. The CDR3 loop spans 15 amino acids. Trimming stripped 0 bases from V and 1 base from J, with 4 bases between. Germline V gene lookup returns CDR1 LGHNA and CDR2 YSLEER. CDR3 sequence reads: CASSQDPSGANVLTF. The CDR3, as DNA: TGCGCCAGCAGCCAAGACCCGTCTGGGGCCAACGTCCTGACTTTC.

This chain links TRBV15 with TRBJ2-5; D tentatively reads TRBD1 or TRBD2 (6 bases each). Trimming shortened V by 1 base and J by 2 bases, and 20 bases separated the two germline ends. Germline V gene lookup returns CDR1 LNHNV and CDR2 YYDKDF (reference sequence). This CDR3 contains 18 residues. CDR3 bases: TGTGCCACCAGCAGAGGAGGGGGAGGCCGGCCGATACAAGAGACCCAGTACTTC. It encodes CATSRGGGGRPIQETQYF.